Detailed here is one T cell receptor (beta chain). Its antigen remains unknown. These data are taken from a study of long-term antiretroviral therapy in people with HIV. The libraries were made with immunoSEQ v3.0 at survey level. Measured with immunoSEQ multiplex PCR; TCRdb has only the in-frame clones, and not every one. The sample yields 21,000 or so clones, around 87% seen once. Study-wide findings and caveats: Clones showing expansion before ART dominated the repertoire at all time points. In samples taken after ART, diversity increased but remained below transplant donor control levels.

Per the germline V gene, CDR1 is SQVTM and CDR2 is ANQGSEA. J gave up 7 bases and V 3 bases, and 13 bases lay outside the gene matches. The CDR3 contains 16 residues. This sequence joins TRBV29-1 and TRBJ2-1, with 9 bases lining up with TRBD2. This sample comprised unsorted PBMCs, obtained roughly 2.5 years after starting antiretroviral therapy. This TCR came from a woman between 50 and 59 years old with HIV. CDR3 amino acids: CSVELGREGDINEQFF. The DNA of the CDR3 is TGCAGCGTTGAGTTGGGGCGGGAGGGCGACATAAATGAGCAGTTCTTC.